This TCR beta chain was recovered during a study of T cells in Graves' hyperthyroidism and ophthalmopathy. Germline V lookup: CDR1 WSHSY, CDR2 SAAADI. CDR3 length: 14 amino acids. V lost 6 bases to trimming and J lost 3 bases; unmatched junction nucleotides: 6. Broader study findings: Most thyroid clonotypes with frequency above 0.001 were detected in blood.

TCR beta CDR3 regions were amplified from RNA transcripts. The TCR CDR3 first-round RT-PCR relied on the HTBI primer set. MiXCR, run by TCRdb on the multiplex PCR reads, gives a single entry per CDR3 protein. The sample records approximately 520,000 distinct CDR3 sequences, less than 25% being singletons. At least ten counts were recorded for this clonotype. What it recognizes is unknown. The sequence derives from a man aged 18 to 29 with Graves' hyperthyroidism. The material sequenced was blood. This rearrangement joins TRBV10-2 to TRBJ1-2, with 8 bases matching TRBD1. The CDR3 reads CASREGTGYYGYTF. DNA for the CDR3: TGCGCCAGCAGAGAAGGGACAGGATACTATGGCTACACCTTC.